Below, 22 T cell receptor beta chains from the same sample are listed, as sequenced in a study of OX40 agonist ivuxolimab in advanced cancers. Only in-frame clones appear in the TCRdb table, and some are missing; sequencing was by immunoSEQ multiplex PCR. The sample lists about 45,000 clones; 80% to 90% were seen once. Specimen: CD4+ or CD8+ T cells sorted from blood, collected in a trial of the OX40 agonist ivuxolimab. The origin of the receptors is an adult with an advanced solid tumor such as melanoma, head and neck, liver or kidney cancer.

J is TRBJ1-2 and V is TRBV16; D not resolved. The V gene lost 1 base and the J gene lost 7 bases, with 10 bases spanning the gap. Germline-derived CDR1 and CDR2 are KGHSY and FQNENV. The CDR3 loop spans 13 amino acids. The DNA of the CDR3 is TGTGCCAGCAGCCAATGGGTGACCGGTGGCTACACCTTC. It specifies CASSQWVTGGYTF.

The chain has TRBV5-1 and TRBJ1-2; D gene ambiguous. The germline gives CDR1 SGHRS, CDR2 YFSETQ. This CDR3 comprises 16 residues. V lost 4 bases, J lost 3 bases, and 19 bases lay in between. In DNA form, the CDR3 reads TGCGCCAGCAGCCCGATCGAGGCGGTTCAACACTATGGCTACACCTTC. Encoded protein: CASSPIEAVQHYGYTF.

CDR3 DNA: TGTGCCAGCAGTTACTCTAGGTTCCCTAACGCACCCCTCCACTTT. Amino acid sequence: CASSYSRFPNAPLHF. The rearrangement links TRBV6-5 to TRBJ1-6; unclear D gene. The CDR3 is 15 residues long. Trimming removed 0 bases at V and 11 bases at J, with 14 bases between. CDR1 MNHEY and CDR2 SVGAGI come from the germline V gene.

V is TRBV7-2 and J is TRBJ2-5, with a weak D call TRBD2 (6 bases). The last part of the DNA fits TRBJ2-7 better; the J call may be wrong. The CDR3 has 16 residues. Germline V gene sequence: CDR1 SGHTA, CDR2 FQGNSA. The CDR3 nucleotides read TGTGCCAGCAGCCGAAATGCGGGATCCCCATCCTACGAGCAGTACTTC. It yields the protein CASSRNAGSPSYEQYF.

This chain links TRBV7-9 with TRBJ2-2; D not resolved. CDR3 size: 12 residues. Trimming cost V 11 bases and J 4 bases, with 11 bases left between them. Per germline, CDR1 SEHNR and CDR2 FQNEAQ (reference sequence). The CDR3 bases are TGTGCCCACGGCCAGCTCACCGGGGAGCTGTTTTTT. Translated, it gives CAHGQLTGELFF.

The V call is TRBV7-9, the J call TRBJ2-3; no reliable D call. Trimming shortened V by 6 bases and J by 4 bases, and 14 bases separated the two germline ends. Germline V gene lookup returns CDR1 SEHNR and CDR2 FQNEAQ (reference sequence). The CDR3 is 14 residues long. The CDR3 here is CASSKQDVPDTQYF. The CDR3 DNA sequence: TGTGCCAGCAGTAAGCAGGATGTCCCAGATACGCAGTATTTT.

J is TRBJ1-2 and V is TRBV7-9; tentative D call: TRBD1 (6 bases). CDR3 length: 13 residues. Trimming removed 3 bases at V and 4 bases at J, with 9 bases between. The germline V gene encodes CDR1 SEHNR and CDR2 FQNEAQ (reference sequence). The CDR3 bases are TGTGCCAGCAGCTTGGACAGAACCTATGGCTACACCTTC. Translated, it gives CASSLDRTYGYTF.

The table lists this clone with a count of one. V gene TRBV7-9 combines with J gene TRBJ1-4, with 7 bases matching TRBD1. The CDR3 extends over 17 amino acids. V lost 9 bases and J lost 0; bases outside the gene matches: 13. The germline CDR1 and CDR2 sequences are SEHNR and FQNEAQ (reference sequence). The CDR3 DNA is TGTGCCAGTAGTACAGGGGCGGCTGGCGCAACTAATGAAAAACTGTTTTTT. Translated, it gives CASSTGAAGATNEKLFF.

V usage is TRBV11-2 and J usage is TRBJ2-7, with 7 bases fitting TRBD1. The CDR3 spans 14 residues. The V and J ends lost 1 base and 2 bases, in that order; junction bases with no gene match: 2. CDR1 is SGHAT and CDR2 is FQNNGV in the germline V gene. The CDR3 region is CASSLGGTAYEQYF. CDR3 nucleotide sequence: TGTGCCAGCAGCTTAGGAGGGACAGCCTACGAGCAGTACTTC. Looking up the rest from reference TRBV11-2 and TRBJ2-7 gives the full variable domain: EAGVAQSPRYKIIEKRQSVAFWCNPISGHATLYWYQQILGQGPKLLIQFQNNGVVDDSQLPKDRFSAERLKGVDSTLKIQPAKLEDSAVYLCASSLGGTAYEQYFGPGTRLTVT.

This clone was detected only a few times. The CDR3 here is CASSLVGQPELFF. The CDR3 nucleotides read TGTGCCAGCAGTTTAGTTGGACAGCCCGAGCTGTTTTTT. The V and J genes are TRBV27 and TRBJ2-2; D perhaps matches TRBD1 (6 bases). The CDR3 consists of 13 residues. Germline V gives CDR1 MNHEY, CDR2 SMNVEV (reference sequence). Trimming cost V 2 bases and J 11 bases, with 12 bases left between them.

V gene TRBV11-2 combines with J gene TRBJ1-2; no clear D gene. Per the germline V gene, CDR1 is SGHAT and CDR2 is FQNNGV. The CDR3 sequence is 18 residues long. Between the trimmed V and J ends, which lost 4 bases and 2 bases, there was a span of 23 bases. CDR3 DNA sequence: TGTGCCAGCAGCTCCCCCCTTAGGGTTTCTTCGGACAACTATGGCTACACCTTC. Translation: CASSSPLRVSSDNYGYTF.

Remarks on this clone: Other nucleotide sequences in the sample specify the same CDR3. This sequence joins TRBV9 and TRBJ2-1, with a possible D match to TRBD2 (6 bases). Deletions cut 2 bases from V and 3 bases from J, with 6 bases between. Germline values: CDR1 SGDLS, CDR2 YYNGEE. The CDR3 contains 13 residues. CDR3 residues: CASSVGSYNEQFF. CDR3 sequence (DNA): TGTGCCAGCAGCGTCGGGAGCTACAATGAGCAGTTCTTC. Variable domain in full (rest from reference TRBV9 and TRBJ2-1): DSGVTQTPKHLITATGQRVTLRCSPRSGDLSVYWYQQSLDQGLQFLIQYYNGEERAKGNILERFSAQQFPDLHSELNLSSLELGDSALYFCASSVGSYNEQFFGPGTRLTVL.

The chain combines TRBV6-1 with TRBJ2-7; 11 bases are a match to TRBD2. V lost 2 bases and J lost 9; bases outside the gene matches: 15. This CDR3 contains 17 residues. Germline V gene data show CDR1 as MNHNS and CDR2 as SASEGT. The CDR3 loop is CASSEMVAGGPRGRQYF. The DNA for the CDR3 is TGTGCCAGCAGTGAAATGGTAGCGGGAGGGCCAAGGGGCCGGCAGTACTTC.

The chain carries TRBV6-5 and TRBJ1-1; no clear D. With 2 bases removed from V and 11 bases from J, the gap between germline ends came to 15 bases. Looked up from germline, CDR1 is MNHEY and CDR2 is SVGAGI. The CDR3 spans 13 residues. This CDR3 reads CASSYPAQDVAFF. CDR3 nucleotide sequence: TGTGCCAGCAGTTACCCGGCCCAAGATGTCGCTTTCTTT.

CDR3 bases: TGCGCCAGCAGCCGGGCAGGGGGCGCTTATGGCTACACCTTC. Residues: CASSRAGGAYGYTF. The chain recombines TRBV4-1 with TRBJ1-2; 8 bases match TRBD1. V was pared by 4 bases and J by 5 bases, with 6 bases of the junction left unmatched. The germline gives CDR1 MGHRA, CDR2 YSYEKL. The CDR3 length is 14 residues.

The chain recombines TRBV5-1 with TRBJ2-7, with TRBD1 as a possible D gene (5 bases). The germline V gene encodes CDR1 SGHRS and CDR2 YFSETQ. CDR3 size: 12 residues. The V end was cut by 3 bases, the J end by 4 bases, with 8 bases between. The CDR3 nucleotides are TGCGCCAGCAGCTCAGACAGATACGAGCAGTACTTC. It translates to CASSSDRYEQYF.

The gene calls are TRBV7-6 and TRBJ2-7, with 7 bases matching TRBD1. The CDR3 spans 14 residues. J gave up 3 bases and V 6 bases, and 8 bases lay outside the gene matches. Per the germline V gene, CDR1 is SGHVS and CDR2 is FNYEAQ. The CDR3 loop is CASSLRDSFYEQYF. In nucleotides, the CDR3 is TGTGCCAGCAGTCTACGGGACAGTTTCTACGAGCAGTACTTC.

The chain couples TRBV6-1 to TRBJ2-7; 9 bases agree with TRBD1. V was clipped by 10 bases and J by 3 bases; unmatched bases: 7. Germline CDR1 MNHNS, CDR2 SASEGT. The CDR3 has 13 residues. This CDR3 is CAIPGQGFYEQYF. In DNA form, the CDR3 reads TGTGCCATACCTGGACAGGGGTTCTACGAGCAGTACTTC.

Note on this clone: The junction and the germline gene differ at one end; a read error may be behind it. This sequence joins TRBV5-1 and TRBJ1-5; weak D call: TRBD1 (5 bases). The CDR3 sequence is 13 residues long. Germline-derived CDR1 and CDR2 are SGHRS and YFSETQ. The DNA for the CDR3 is TGTGCCAGCAGCGGGCAGGGCCTTCAGCCCCAGCATTTT. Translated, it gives CASSGQGLQPQHF.

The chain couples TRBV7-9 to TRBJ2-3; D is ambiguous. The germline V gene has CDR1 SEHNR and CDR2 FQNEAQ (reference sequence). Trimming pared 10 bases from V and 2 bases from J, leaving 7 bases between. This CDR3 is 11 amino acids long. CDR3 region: CATKTTDTQYF. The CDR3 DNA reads TGTGCCACAAAGACCACAGATACGCAGTATTTT.

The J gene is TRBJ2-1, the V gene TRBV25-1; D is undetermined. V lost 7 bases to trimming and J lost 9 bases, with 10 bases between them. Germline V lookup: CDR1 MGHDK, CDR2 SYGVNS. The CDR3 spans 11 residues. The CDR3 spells CASTLGIEQFF. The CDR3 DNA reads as TGTGCCAGCACGCTCGGAATTGAGCAGTTCTTC.

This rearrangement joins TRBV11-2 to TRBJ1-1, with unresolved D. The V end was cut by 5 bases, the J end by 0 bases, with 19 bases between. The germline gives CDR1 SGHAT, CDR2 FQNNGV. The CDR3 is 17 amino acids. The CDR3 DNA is TGTGCCAGCAGCCAAGATCGGGGAACGACGATGAACACTGAAGCTTTCTTT. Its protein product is CASSQDRGTTMNTEAFF.